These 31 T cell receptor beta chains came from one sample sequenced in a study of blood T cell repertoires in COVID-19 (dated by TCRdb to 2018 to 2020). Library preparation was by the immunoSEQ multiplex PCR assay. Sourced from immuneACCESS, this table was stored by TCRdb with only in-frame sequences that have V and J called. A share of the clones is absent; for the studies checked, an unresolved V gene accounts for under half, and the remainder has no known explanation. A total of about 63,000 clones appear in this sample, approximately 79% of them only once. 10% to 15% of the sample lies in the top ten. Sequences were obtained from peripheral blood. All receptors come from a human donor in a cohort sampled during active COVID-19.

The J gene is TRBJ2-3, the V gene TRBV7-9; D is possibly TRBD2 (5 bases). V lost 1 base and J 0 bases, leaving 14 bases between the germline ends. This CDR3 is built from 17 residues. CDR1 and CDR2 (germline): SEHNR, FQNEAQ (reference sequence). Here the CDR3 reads CASSLGGSAVSTDTQYF. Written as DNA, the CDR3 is TGTGCCAGCAGCTTAGGAGGGTCCGCGGTAAGCACAGATACGCAGTATTTT.

This CDR3 reads CASSPQGTTGNTIYF. The CDR3, as DNA: TGCGCCAGCAGCCCCCAGGGGACTACAGGAAACACCATATATTTT. The J gene is TRBJ1-3, the V gene TRBV5-1; D is possibly TRBD1 (6 bases). There are 15 residues in the CDR3. Germline loops: CDR1 SGHRS, CDR2 YFSETQ. The V gene lost 4 bases and the J gene lost 4 bases, with 15 bases spanning the gap. Full variable domain (outside the CDR3, taken from reference TRBV5-1 and TRBJ1-3): KAGVTQTPRYLIKTRGQQVTLSCSPISGHRSVSWYQQTPGQGLQFLFEYFSETQRNKGNFPGRFSGRQFSNSRSEMNVSTLELGDSALYLCASSPQGTTGNTIYFGEGSWLTVV.

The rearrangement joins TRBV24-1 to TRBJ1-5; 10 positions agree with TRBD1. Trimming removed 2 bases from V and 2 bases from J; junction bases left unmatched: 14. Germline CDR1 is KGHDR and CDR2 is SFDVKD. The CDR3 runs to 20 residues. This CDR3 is CATSDSRQGAFGWGNQPQHF. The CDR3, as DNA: TGTGCCACCAGTGATTCCCGACAGGGGGCGTTCGGGTGGGGCAATCAGCCCCAGCATTTT.

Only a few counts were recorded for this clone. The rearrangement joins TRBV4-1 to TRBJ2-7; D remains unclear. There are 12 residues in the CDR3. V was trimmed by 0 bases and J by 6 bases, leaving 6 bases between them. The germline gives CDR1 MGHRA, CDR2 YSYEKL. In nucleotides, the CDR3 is TGCGCCAGCAGCCAAGATAGGAGCGAGCAGTACTTC. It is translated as CASSQDRSEQYF.

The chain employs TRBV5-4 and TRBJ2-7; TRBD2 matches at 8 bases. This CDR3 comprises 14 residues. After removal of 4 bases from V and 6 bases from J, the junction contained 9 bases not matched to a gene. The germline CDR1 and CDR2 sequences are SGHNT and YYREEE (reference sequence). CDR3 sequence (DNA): TGTGCCAGCAGCCCCTGGGCGGGGGGCGGCGAGCAGTACTTC. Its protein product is CASSPWAGGGEQYF.

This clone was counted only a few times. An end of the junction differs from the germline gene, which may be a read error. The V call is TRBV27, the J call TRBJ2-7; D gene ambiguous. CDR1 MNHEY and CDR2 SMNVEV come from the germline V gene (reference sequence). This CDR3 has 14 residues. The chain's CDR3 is CASALSPRSHEQYF. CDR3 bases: TGTGCCAGCGCCCTATCCCCTCGCTCCCACGAGCAGTACTTC.

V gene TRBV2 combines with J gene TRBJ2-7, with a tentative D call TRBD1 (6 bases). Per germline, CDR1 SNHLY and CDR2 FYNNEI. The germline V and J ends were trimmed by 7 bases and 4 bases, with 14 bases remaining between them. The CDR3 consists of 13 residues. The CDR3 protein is CASTPGQNYEQYF. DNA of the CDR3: TGTGCCAGCACCCCGGGACAAAATTACGAGCAGTACTTC.

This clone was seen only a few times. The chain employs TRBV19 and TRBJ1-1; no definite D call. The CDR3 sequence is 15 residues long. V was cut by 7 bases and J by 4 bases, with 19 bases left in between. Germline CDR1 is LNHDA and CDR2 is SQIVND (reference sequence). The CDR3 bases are TGTGCCAGTACCCTATGGGTGGGAGGGTCCACTGAAGCTTTCTTT. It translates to CASTLWVGGSTEAFF.

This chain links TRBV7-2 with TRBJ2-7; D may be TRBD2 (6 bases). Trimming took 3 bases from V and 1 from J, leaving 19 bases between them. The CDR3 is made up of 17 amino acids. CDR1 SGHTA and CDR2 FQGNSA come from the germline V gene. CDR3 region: CASSFVGSTGVSYEQYF. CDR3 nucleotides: TGTGCCAGCAGCTTCGTGGGATCCACGGGGGTTTCCTACGAGCAGTACTTC.

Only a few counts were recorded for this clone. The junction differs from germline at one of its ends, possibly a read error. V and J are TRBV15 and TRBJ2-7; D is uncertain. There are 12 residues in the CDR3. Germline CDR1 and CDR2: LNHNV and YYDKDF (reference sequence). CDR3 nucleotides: TGTGCCACCGGCAGGTACTCCTACGAGCAGTACTTC. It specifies CATGRYSYEQYF.

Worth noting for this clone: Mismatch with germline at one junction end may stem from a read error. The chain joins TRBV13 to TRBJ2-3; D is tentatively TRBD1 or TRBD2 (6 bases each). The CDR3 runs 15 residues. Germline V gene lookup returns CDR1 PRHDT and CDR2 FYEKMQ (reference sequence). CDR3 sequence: CASSLGGPRTDTQYF. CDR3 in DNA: TGTGCCAGCAGCCTAGGGGGGCCCCGCACAGATACGCAGTATTTT.

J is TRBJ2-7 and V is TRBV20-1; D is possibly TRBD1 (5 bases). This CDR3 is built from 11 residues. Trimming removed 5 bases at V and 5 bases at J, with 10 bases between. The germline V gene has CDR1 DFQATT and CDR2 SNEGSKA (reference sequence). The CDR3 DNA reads TGCAGTGCTCCCCAGGGTAACGAGCAGTACTTC. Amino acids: CSAPQGNEQYF.

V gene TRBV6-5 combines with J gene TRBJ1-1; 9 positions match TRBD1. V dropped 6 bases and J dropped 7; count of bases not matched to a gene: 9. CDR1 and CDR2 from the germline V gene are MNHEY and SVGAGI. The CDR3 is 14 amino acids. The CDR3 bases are TGTGCCAGCAGGCCGACAGGGGGTGATATTGAAGCTTTCTTT. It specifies CASRPTGGDIEAFF.

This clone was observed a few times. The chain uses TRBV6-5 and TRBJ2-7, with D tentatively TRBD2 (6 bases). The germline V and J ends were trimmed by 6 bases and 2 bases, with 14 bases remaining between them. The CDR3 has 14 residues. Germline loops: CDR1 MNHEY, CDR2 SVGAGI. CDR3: CASRIGGDTYEQYF. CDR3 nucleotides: TGTGCCAGCAGGATAGGAGGGGATACCTACGAGCAGTACTTC.

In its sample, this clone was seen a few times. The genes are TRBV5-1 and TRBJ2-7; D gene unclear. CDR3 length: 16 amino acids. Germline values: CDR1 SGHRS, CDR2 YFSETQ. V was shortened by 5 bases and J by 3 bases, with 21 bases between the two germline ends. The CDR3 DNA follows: TGCGCCAGCAGGACGAGTAACAGTCTTCCCCTCTACGAGCAGTACTTC. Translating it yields CASRTSNSLPLYEQYF.

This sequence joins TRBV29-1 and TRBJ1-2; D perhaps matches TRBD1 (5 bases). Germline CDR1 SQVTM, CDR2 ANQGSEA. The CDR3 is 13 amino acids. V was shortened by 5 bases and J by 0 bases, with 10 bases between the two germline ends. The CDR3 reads CSVHQGPNYGYTF. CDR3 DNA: TGCAGCGTTCACCAGGGTCCTAACTATGGCTACACCTTC.

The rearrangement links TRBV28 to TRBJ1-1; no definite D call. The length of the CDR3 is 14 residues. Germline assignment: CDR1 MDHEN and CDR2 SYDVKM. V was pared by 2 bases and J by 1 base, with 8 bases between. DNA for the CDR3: TGTGCCAGCAGTTTAGGGCAAAAGAACACTGAAGCTTTCTTT. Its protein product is CASSLGQKNTEAFF.

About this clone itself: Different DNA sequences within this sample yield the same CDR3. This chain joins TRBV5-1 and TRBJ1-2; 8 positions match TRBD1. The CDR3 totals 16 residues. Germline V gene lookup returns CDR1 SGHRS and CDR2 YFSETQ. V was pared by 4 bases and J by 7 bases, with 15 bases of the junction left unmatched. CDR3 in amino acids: CASSPRTGQSEVGYTF. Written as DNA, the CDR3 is TGCGCCAGCAGCCCTCGGACAGGGCAGAGTGAAGTTGGCTACACCTTC.

The CDR3 nucleotides are TGTGCCAGCAGTCAAAATGAGCAGTTCTTC. Translation: CASSQNEQFF. V usage is TRBV12-3 or TRBV12-4 and J usage is TRBJ2-1, with D uncertain. This CDR3 contains 10 residues. The V end lost 5 bases, the J end lost 7 bases, and 3 bases lay between the germline ends.

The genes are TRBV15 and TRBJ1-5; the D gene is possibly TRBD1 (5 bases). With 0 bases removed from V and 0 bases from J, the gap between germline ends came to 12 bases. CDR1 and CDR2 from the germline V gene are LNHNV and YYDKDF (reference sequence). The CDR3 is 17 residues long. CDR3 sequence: CATSRDLGRASNQPQHF. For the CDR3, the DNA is TGTGCCACCAGCAGAGATTTAGGCAGGGCTAGCAATCAGCCCCAGCATTTT.

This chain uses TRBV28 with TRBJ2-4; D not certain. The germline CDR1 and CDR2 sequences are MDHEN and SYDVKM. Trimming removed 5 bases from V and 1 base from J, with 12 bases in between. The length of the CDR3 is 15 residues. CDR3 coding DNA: TGTGCCAGCAGTAACACCCGAATGGCCAAAAACATTCAGTACTTC. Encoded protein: CASSNTRMAKNIQYF.

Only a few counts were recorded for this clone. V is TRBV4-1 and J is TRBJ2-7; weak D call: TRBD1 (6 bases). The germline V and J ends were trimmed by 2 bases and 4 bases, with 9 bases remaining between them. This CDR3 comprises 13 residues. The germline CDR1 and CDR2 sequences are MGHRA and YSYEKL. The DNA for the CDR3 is TGCGCCAGCAGCCAATTTACAGGGTACGAGCAGTACTTC. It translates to CASSQFTGYEQYF.

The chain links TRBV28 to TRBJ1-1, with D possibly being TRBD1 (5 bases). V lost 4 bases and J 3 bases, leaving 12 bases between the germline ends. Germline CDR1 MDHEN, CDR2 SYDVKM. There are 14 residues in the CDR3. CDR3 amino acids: CASSSGQIYTEAFF. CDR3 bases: TGTGCCAGCAGTTCCGGACAAATATACACTGAAGCTTTCTTT.

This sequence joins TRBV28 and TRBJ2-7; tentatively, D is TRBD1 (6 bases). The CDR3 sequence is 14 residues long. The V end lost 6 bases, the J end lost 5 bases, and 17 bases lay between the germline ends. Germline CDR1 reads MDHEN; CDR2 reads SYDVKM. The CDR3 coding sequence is TGTGCCAGCAGACCGGGGACACTCTACGACGAGCAGTACTTC. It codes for CASRPGTLYDEQYF.

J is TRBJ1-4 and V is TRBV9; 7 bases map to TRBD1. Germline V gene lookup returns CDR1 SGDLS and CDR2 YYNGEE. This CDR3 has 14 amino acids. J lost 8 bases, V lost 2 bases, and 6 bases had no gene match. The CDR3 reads CASSVNSGGEKLFF. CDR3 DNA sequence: TGTGCCAGCAGCGTTAACTCAGGGGGAGAAAAACTGTTTTTT.

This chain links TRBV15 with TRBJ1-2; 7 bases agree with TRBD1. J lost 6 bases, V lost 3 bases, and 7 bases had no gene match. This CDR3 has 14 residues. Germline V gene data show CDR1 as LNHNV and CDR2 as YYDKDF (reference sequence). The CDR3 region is CATSRRTGEDGYTF. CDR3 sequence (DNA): TGTGCCACCAGCAGGAGGACAGGCGAAGATGGCTACACCTTC.

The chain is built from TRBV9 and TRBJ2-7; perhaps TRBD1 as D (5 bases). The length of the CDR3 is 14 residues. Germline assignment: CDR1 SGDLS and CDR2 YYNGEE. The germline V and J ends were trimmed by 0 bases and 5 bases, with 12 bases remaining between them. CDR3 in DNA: TGTGCCAGCAGCGTAGCGTCAGGGTTGGACGAGCAGTACTTC. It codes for CASSVASGLDEQYF.

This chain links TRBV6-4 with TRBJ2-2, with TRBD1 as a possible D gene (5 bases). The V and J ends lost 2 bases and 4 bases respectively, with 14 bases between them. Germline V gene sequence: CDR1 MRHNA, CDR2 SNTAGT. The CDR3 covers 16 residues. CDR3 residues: CASSDGPGSGTGELFF. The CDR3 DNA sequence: TGTGCCAGCAGTGACGGTCCAGGGTCTGGCACCGGGGAGCTGTTTTTT.

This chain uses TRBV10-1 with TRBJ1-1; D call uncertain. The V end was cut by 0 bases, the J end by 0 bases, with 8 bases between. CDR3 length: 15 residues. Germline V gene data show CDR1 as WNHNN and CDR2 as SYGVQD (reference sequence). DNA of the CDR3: TGCGCCAGCAGTGAGTCGAGGAACATGAACACTGAAGCTTTCTTT. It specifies CASSESRNMNTEAFF.

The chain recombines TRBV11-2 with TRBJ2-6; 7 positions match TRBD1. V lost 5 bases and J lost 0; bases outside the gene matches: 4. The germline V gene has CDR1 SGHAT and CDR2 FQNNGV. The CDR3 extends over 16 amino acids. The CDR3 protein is CASSPRQGSGANVLTF. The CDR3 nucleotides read TGTGCCAGCAGCCCGCGACAGGGCTCTGGGGCCAACGTCCTGACTTTC.

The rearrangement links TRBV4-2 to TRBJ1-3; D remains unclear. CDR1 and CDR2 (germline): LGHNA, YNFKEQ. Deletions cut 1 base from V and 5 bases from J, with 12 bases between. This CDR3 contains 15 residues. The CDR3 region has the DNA TGTGCCAGCAGCCAAGGGATAGGAGAGAGAAACACCATATATTTT. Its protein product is CASSQGIGERNTIYF.